Below are 17 T cell receptor beta chains sequenced from a single sample in a study of shared clonotypes between healthy human individuals. Using immunoSEQ multiplex PCR, the repertoire was profiled, and TCRdb retains in-frame clones only, with some absent. The sample lists over 1.4 million clones, roughly 96% occurring once. Sample: naive CD4+ T cells sorted from blood. Indicated subset: CD45RA+ positively selected. The receptors derive from a man aged 25-40 years in good health.

V gene TRBV11-3 combines with J gene TRBJ1-6, with D unresolved. CDR3 length: 13 residues. Germline V gene data show CDR1 as SGHNT and CDR2 as YENEEA. The V end was cut by 4 bases, the J end by 9 bases, with 10 bases between. The CDR3 DNA reads TGTGCCAGCAGCTCTAACCCCAGTTCACCCCTCCACTTT. Amino acid sequence: CASSSNPSSPLHF.

The V gene is TRBV5-6, the J gene TRBJ1-2; D unresolved. V dropped 1 base and J dropped 0 bases, with 10 bases sitting between them. Germline values: CDR1 SGHDT, CDR2 YYEEEE. There are 15 residues in the CDR3. CDR3 nucleotides: TGTGCCAGCAGCTTGTTTACAGCCTCTAACTATGGCTACACCTTC. Its translation: CASSLFTASNYGYTF.

The chain carries TRBV30 and TRBJ2-5, with no clear D. Germline V gene lookup returns CDR1 GTSNPN and CDR2 SVGIG (reference sequence). With 7 bases removed from V and 5 bases from J, the gap between germline ends came to 8 bases. CDR3 length: 10 amino acids. This chain's CDR3 is CASGHETQYF. CDR3 coding DNA: TGTGCCTCCGGCCACGAGACCCAGTACTTC.

V usage is TRBV14 and J usage is TRBJ2-2; tentatively, D is TRBD1 or TRBD2 (6 bases each). This CDR3 has 13 amino acids. Trimming removed 5 bases from V and 4 bases from J, with 8 bases in between. Germline CDR1 and CDR2: SGHDN and FVKESK. CDR3: CASSRGATGELFF. CDR3 nucleotides: TGTGCCAGCAGCAGGGGGGCCACCGGGGAGCTGTTTTTT.

V usage is TRBV19 and J usage is TRBJ2-5, with 11 bases that match TRBD2. Germline-derived CDR1 and CDR2 are LNHDA and SQIVND (reference sequence). The J segment lost 0 bases and the V segment lost 5 bases, leaving 5 bases of the junction unmatched. There are 16 residues in the CDR3. The CDR3 bases are TGTGCCAGTAGTTCGGCTAGCGGGAGGAACCAAGAGACCCAGTACTTC. Its protein is CASSSASGRNQETQYF.

The V call is TRBV7-3, the J call TRBJ2-3; 8 nucleotides agree with TRBD2. Losses at the gene ends were 5 bases for V and 4 bases for J; bases not matched to a gene: 2. Germline V gene sequence: CDR1 SGHTA, CDR2 FQGTGA. This CDR3 has 13 residues. CDR3 sequence reads: CASSAGGADTQYF. CDR3 in DNA: TGTGCCAGCAGCGCGGGGGGCGCAGATACGCAGTATTTT.

J is TRBJ2-1 and V is TRBV10-2, with 8 positions matching TRBD2. Germline values: CDR1 WSHSY, CDR2 SAAADI. Trimming took 6 bases from V and 3 from J; bases not matched to a gene: 10. The CDR3 spans 16 residues. The chain's CDR3 is CASRGIAGKHYNEQFF. CDR3 nucleotide sequence: TGCGCCAGCAGGGGGATAGCGGGAAAACACTACAATGAGCAGTTCTTC.

The rearrangement links TRBV7-2 to TRBJ2-1; weak D call: TRBD2 (7 bases). Trimming removed 5 bases at V and 9 bases at J, with 17 bases between. Germline CDR1 and CDR2: SGHTA and FQGNSA. The length of the CDR3 is 14 residues. As DNA, the CDR3 is TGTGCCAGCAGCCCCCTATCGGGGGGCATTGAGCAGTTCTTC. This codes for CASSPLSGGIEQFF.

V usage is TRBV6-5 and J usage is TRBJ2-7; D remains unclear. The CDR3 is 13 amino acids. V was shortened by 5 bases and J by 3 bases, with 11 bases between the two germline ends. Germline V lookup: CDR1 MNHEY, CDR2 SVGAGI. Here the CDR3 reads CASSRVRFYEQYF. As DNA, the CDR3 is TGTGCCAGCAGTAGAGTACGGTTCTACGAGCAGTACTTC.

V and J are TRBV5-6 and TRBJ2-1; 11 bases align to TRBD2. CDR1 is SGHDT, CDR2 YYEEEE, per germline. V gave up 7 bases and J gave up 10 bases; unmatched junction bases: 10. The CDR3 loop spans 14 amino acids. CDR3 nucleotide sequence: TGTGCCAGCGTTGTACTAGCGGGAGTCGGAGAGCAGTTCTTC. It specifies CASVVLAGVGEQFF.

The chain has TRBV28 and TRBJ2-1; 7 bases agree with TRBD2. Trimming took 8 bases from V and 1 from J; bases not matched to a gene: 5. From germline, CDR1 is MDHEN and CDR2 SYDVKM. This CDR3 contains 14 residues. The CDR3 is CASCAGASYNEQFF. CDR3 in DNA: TGTGCCAGCTGTGCGGGAGCTTCCTACAATGAGCAGTTCTTC. Variable domain in full (rest from reference TRBV28 and TRBJ2-1): DVKVTQSSRYLVKRTGEKVFLECVQDMDHENMFWYRQDPGLGLRLIYFSYDVKMKEKGDIPEGYSVSREKKERFSLILESASTNQTSMYLCASCAGASYNEQFFGPGTRLTVL.

In this sample, this clone turned up once. The gene calls are TRBV9 and TRBJ2-3; D perhaps matches TRBD1 (5 bases). Trimming left V 0 bases short and J 10 bases short, with 15 bases between. Germline V CDR1 and CDR2: SGDLS, YYNGEE. The CDR3 sequence is 14 residues long. Written as DNA, the CDR3 is TGTGCCAGCAGCGTAGGACTGGGGCAGTTCGCGCAGTATTTT. Its protein is CASSVGLGQFAQYF.

V gene TRBV7-9 combines with J gene TRBJ2-7, with TRBD1 matching over 9 bases. Trimming took 1 base from V and 6 from J; bases not matched to a gene: 4. CDR3 length: 14 residues. Germline assignment: CDR1 SEHNR and CDR2 FQNEAQ (reference sequence). The CDR3 region is CASSLGTGAGEQYF. In nucleotides, the CDR3 is TGTGCCAGCAGCTTAGGGACAGGGGCTGGCGAGCAGTACTTC.

Note on this clone: The identical CDR3 is also encoded by other nucleotide sequences in the sample. The chain couples TRBV5-4 to TRBJ1-1; D not certain. Germline assignment: CDR1 SGHNT and CDR2 YYREEE (reference sequence). Trimming removed 2 bases from V and 0 bases from J, with 8 bases in between. CDR3 length: 14 residues. CDR3 DNA sequence: TGTGCCAGCAGCTTAACAACACTGAACACTGAAGCTTTCTTT. It codes for CASSLTTLNTEAFF.

The J gene is TRBJ2-2, the V gene TRBV10-3; D is possibly TRBD1 (7 bases). With 8 bases removed from V and 1 base from J, the gap between germline ends came to 17 bases. In germline, CDR1 is ENHRY, CDR2 SYGVKD. The CDR3 runs 16 residues. The CDR3 DNA sequence: TGTGCCATCGGGAGGTTTGGGACAGAGAACACCGGGGAGCTGTTTTTT. Its protein product is CAIGRFGTENTGELFF.

The V gene is TRBV7-9, the J gene TRBJ2-2; D perhaps matches TRBD1 (6 bases). Germline CDR1 reads SEHNR; CDR2 reads FQNEAQ (reference sequence). The CDR3 covers 15 residues. Trimming cost V 5 bases and J 1 base, with 11 bases left between them. CDR3 nucleotides: TGTGCCAGCAGCCCCCGGGACAAGAACACCGGGGAGCTGTTTTTT. Protein sequence: CASSPRDKNTGELFF.

V and J are TRBV19 and TRBJ1-5; D gene unclear. V gave up 7 bases and J gave up 4 bases, with 14 bases separating them. The germline V gene encodes CDR1 LNHDA and CDR2 SQIVND (reference sequence). The CDR3 has 14 residues. CDR3 sequence: CASTQRRLNQPQHF. CDR3 sequence (DNA): TGTGCCAGTACTCAACGGCGCCTAAATCAGCCCCAGCATTTT.